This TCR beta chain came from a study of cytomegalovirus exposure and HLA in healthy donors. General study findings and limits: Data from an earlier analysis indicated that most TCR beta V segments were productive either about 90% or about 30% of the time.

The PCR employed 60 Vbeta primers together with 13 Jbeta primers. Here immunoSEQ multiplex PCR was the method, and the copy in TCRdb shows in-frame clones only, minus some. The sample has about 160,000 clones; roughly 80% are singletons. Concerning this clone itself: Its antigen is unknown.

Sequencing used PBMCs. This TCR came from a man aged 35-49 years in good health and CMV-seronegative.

The CDR3 here is CASRPREAGGVSGANVLTF. Here the CDR3 DNA reads TGCGCCAGCAGACCCCGGGAGGCGGGGGGGGTCTCTGGGGCCAACGTCCTGACTTTC. The rearrangement uses TRBV5-1 and TRBJ2-6; 9 nucleotides agree with TRBD2. Trimming removed 5 bases from V and 0 bases from J; junction bases left unmatched: 12. The CDR3 sequence is 19 residues long. Germline V gene data show CDR1 as SGHRS and CDR2 as YFSETQ.